The 22 T cell receptor beta chains listed next were all sequenced from one sample in a study of cytomegalovirus exposure and HLA in healthy donors. This PCR relied on a set of 60 Vbeta primers and 13 Jbeta primers. Some clones are missing from TCRdb's copy, which holds only in-frame ones; the method was immunoSEQ multiplex PCR. Recorded here are 150,000 or so clones; the top ten clones represent 1.5% to 2%. Sequencing input: PBMCs. The receptors were gathered from a woman aged 40 to 50 in good health and CMV-seropositive.

The chain carries TRBV28 and TRBJ2-3, with D possibly matching TRBD2 (5 bases). Trimming removed 5 bases at V and 0 bases at J, with 12 bases between. CDR1 and CDR2 from the germline V gene are MDHEN and SYDVKM. The CDR3 totals 15 residues. This CDR3 is CASSTRTFSTDTQYF. CDR3 coding DNA: TGTGCCAGCAGTACCAGGACTTTCAGCACAGATACGCAGTATTTT.

In DNA form, the CDR3 reads TGTGCCAGCAGCCATCCGTCTAGCGGCTCCTACGAGCAGTACTTC. This sequence encodes CASSHPSSGSYEQYF. The chain carries TRBV14 and TRBJ2-7; TRBD2 aligns across 7 bases. V was clipped by 3 bases and J by 0 bases; unmatched bases: 5. Germline V gene data show CDR1 as SGHDN and CDR2 as FVKESK. This CDR3 region has 15 residues.

The chain has TRBV25-1 and TRBJ1-1; D uncertain. The CDR3 has 12 residues. V was pared by 0 bases and J by 5 bases, with 4 bases between. In germline, CDR1 is MGHDK, CDR2 SYGVNS. The CDR3 reads CASSEYTTEAFF. In DNA form, the CDR3 reads TGTGCCAGCAGTGAATATACTACTGAAGCTTTCTTT.

The rearrangement joins TRBV28 to TRBJ2-7; 12 nucleotides agree with TRBD2. J gave up 4 bases and V 4 bases, and 8 bases lay outside the gene matches. The CDR3 spans 16 residues. Germline-derived CDR1 and CDR2 are MDHEN and SYDVKM. For the CDR3, the DNA is TGTGCCAGCAGTTCGCTAGCGGGAGGGCCTCGGTACGAGCAGTACTTC. This translates into CASSSLAGGPRYEQYF.

The chain links TRBV4-1 to TRBJ1-2; possible D gene TRBD1, 6 bases. Trimming removed 1 base at V and 2 bases at J, with 8 bases between. Germline V gene data show CDR1 as MGHRA and CDR2 as YSYEKL. The CDR3 length is 14 residues. The CDR3 sequence is CASSQVGANYGYTF. CDR3 nucleotides: TGCGCCAGCAGCCAAGTGGGGGCCAACTATGGCTACACCTTC.

Concerning this clone: The same CDR3 is also encoded by other DNA sequences in this sample. V gene TRBV7-9 combines with J gene TRBJ1-4; TRBD1 matches at 11 bases. CDR3 size: 15 residues. The V gene end was trimmed by 0 bases and the J gene end by 8 bases; junction bases not matched to a gene: 2. Per the germline V gene, CDR1 is SEHNR and CDR2 is FQNEAQ (reference sequence). The CDR3 region has the DNA TGTGCCAGCAGCTTAGCTGGGACAGGGGGAGAAAAACTGTTTTTT. Protein sequence: CASSLAGTGGEKLFF. Combining the CDR3 with reference TRBV7-9 and TRBJ1-4 gives the whole variable domain DTGVSQNPRHKITKRGQNVTFRCDPISEHNRLYWYRQTLGQGPEFLTYFQNEAQLEKSRLLSDRFSAERPKGSFSTLEIQRTEQGDSAMYLCASSLAGTGGEKLFFGSGTQLSVL.

V and J are TRBV5-1 and TRBJ2-1; 12 positions agree with TRBD2. The CDR3 covers 19 residues. The germline CDR1 and CDR2 sequences are SGHRS and YFSETQ. V lost 2 bases, J lost 2 bases, and 11 bases stayed unmatched. As DNA, the CDR3 is TGCGCCAGCAGCTTAGGACTAGCGGGGCAACAACCCCCCTACAATGAGCAGTTCTTC. As protein: CASSLGLAGQQPPYNEQFF.

The chain has TRBV30 and TRBJ2-7; 8 bases match TRBD2. The CDR3 consists of 12 residues. Trimming cost V 5 bases and J 3 bases; bases outside gene matches: 3. Germline values: CDR1 GTSNPN, CDR2 SVGIG (reference sequence). The CDR3 DNA follows: TGTGCCTGGGGTGGGACTAGCTACGAGCAGTACTTC. Its protein is CAWGGTSYEQYF.

The rearrangement uses TRBV9 and TRBJ2-2; 11 bases agree with TRBD2. From germline, CDR1 is SGDLS and CDR2 YYNGEE. CDR3 length: 16 residues. With 0 bases clipped from V and 6 bases from J, the junction kept 4 bases outside the gene matches. The CDR3 bases are TGTGCCAGCAGCGTAGTAGCGGGAGGGCCCCCCGGGGAGCTGTTTTTT. Amino acids: CASSVVAGGPPGELFF. The whole variable domain, filled in from reference TRBV9 and TRBJ2-2, reads DSGVTQTPKHLITATGQRVTLRCSPRSGDLSVYWYQQSLDQGLQFLIQYYNGEERAKGNILERFSAQQFPDLHSELNLSSLELGDSALYFCASSVVAGGPPGELFFGEGSRLTVL.

The rearrangement uses TRBV28 and TRBJ2-1, with no clear D. The CDR3 is 13 amino acids. The germline CDR1 and CDR2 sequences are MDHEN and SYDVKM. Trimming cost V 4 bases and J 4 bases, with 8 bases left between them. This chain's CDR3 is CASSYPSYNEQFF. In nucleotides, the CDR3 is TGTGCCAGCAGTTACCCTAGTTACAATGAGCAGTTCTTC.

The chain recombines TRBV19 with TRBJ2-2, with TRBD1 matching over 10 bases. Germline-derived CDR1 and CDR2 are LNHDA and SQIVND (reference sequence). The CDR3 length is 15 residues. V gave up 5 bases and J gave up 7 bases; unmatched junction bases: 7. The CDR3 region has the DNA TGTGCCAGTAGTTCAGTGACAGGGGGCCTCGGGGAGCTGTTTTTT. Its translation: CASSSVTGGLGELFF.

This chain joins TRBV10-2 and TRBJ2-1; 9 bases are shared with TRBD2. Germline trimming cut 8 bases from V and 6 bases from J; bases unmatched to any gene: 5. CDR1 and CDR2 (germline): WSHSY, SAAADI. The CDR3 consists of 13 residues. CDR3 amino acids: CASRLAVSNEQFF. The CDR3 DNA follows: TGCGCCAGCCGACTAGCGGTGTCCAATGAGCAGTTCTTC.

The rearrangement links TRBV19 to TRBJ1-2, with a tentative D call TRBD1 (5 bases). Per germline, CDR1 LNHDA and CDR2 SQIVND (reference sequence). The length of the CDR3 is 11 residues. The ends were cut back, 8 bases at V and 4 bases at J, with 8 bases in the middle. CDR3 in DNA: TGTGCCAGTCTTCAGGGCTATGGCTACACCTTC. Its protein product is CASLQGYGYTF.

The chain carries TRBV7-9 and TRBJ2-2, with TRBD1 as a possible D gene (6 bases). The germline CDR1 and CDR2 sequences are SEHNR and FQNEAQ (reference sequence). The ends were cut back, 3 bases at V and 6 bases at J, with 8 bases in the middle. CDR3 length equals 13 residues. The CDR3, as DNA: TGTGCCAGCAGCTTCAGGGGCCCCGGGGAGCTGTTTTTT. Its translation: CASSFRGPGELFF.

J is TRBJ2-7 and V is TRBV28, with 15 bases fitting TRBD2. This CDR3 has 16 residues. The trim removed 5 bases at V and 6 bases at J, leaving 8 bases unmatched. Germline CDR1 reads MDHEN; CDR2 reads SYDVKM. The CDR3 DNA is TGTGCCAGCAGTCTCCTCGGGACTAGCGGGAGGCGCGAGCAGTACTTC. Its translation is CASSLLGTSGRREQYF.

The V call is TRBV30, the J call TRBJ1-1; tentative D call: TRBD1 (6 bases). CDR1 is GTSNPN, CDR2 SVGIG, per germline (reference sequence). The CDR3 has 13 residues. Trimming removed 0 bases from V and 8 bases from J, with 13 bases in between. The CDR3 spells CAWSVRWTAEAFF. The CDR3 nucleotides read TGTGCCTGGAGTGTAAGGTGGACAGCAGAAGCTTTCTTT.

The rearrangement uses TRBV6-5 and TRBJ2-2, with TRBD2 matching 7 bases. The germline CDR1 and CDR2 sequences are MNHEY and SVGAGI. This CDR3 has 14 amino acids. V trimming: 6 bases; J trimming: 2 bases; junction bases outside the gene matches: 3. CDR3 DNA sequence: TGTGCCAGCAGGCAGGGACTAAACACCGGGGAGCTGTTTTTT. Amino acid sequence: CASRQGLNTGELFF.

The gene calls are TRBV29-1 and TRBJ2-3; 7 nucleotides agree with TRBD2. Germline trimming cut 4 bases from V and 3 bases from J; bases unmatched to any gene: 4. Germline CDR1 and CDR2: SQVTM and ANQGSEA. The CDR3 is 13 residues long. CDR3 region: CSVVLASTDTQYF. As DNA, the CDR3 is TGCAGCGTTGTACTAGCGAGTACAGATACGCAGTATTTT.

The chain is built from TRBV14 and TRBJ2-7; D perhaps matches TRBD2 (5 bases). Germline CDR1 reads SGHDN; CDR2 reads FVKESK. The V end was cut by 8 bases, the J end by 0 bases, with 14 bases between. The CDR3 consists of 14 residues. The CDR3 coding sequence is TGTGCCAGCTATCAGACGGGGAGCTCCTACGAGCAGTACTTC. The encoded protein is CASYQTGSSYEQYF.

This sequence joins TRBV6-1 and TRBJ2-2; TRBD2 aligns across 14 bases. The CDR3 consists of 17 residues. In germline, CDR1 is MNHNS, CDR2 SASEGT. Unmatched junction bases numbered 6, after V lost 2 bases and J lost 7 bases. CDR3 sequence reads: CASSESGLAGVVGELFF. CDR3 nucleotides: TGTGCCAGCAGTGAATCGGGACTAGCGGGAGTTGTCGGGGAGCTGTTTTTT.

The rearrangement uses TRBV9 and TRBJ2-3; TRBD2 matches at 13 bases. The length of the CDR3 is 15 residues. Germline V CDR1 and CDR2: SGDLS, YYNGEE. V gave up 5 bases and J gave up 10 bases; unmatched junction bases: 10. The CDR3 nucleotides read TGTGCCAGCAGTCGGGGACTAGCGGGGAGTGATGCGCAGTATTTT. Amino acids: CASSRGLAGSDAQYF. The whole variable domain, remainder taken from reference TRBV9 and TRBJ2-3, is DSGVTQTPKHLITATGQRVTLRCSPRSGDLSVYWYQQSLDQGLQFLIQYYNGEERAKGNILERFSAQQFPDLHSELNLSSLELGDSALYFCASSRGLAGSDAQYFGPGTRLTVL.

The J gene is TRBJ2-1, the V gene TRBV5-6; TRBD2 aligns across 11 bases. Germline-derived CDR1 and CDR2 are SGHDT and YYEEEE. V shed 4 bases and J 4 bases; nucleotides not matched to a gene: 4. The CDR3 contains 15 residues. The CDR3 DNA follows: TGTGCCAGCAGCCTTAGCGGGAGGGGTTACAATGAGCAGTTCTTC. Protein: CASSLSGRGYNEQFF.